The next 5 T cell receptor beta chains were all read from a single sample in a study of cytomegalovirus exposure and HLA in healthy donors. The PCR contained 60 Vbeta and 13 Jbeta primers. The protocol was immunoSEQ multiplex PCR, while the TCRdb copy is restricted to in-frame clones and leaves out a portion. The sample includes roughly 140,000 clones, over 60% of them seen just once. Sequenced: PBMCs. The receptors shown here come from a woman in her twenties or thirties in good health and CMV-seronegative.

The chain combines TRBV5-1 with TRBJ1-2; possible D gene TRBD1, 6 bases. The CDR3 sequence is 14 residues long. CDR1 is SGHRS, CDR2 YFSETQ, per germline. With 4 bases removed from V and 4 bases from J, the gap between germline ends came to 14 bases. This CDR3 reads CASSLQGGTYGYTF. CDR3 nucleotide sequence: TGCGCCAGCAGCCTACAGGGTGGGACCTATGGCTACACCTTC.

The chain recombines TRBV6-5 with TRBJ1-1, with 10 bases aligning to TRBD1. CDR1 is MNHEY, CDR2 SVGAGI, per germline. Unmatched junction bases numbered 6, after V lost 4 bases and J lost 7 bases. The CDR3 contains 14 residues. The CDR3 here is CASSLRTGGLEAFF. The DNA for the CDR3 is TGTGCCAGCAGTTTACGGACAGGGGGACTTGAAGCTTTCTTT.

V is TRBV6-6 and J is TRBJ1-6; 7 bases align to TRBD1. The CDR3 length is 14 residues. V lost 2 bases and J lost 8; bases outside the gene matches: 3. Looked up from germline, CDR1 is MNHNY and CDR2 is SVGAGI (reference sequence). Here the CDR3 DNA reads TGTGCCAGCAGTTACGGGGACAGATATTCACCCCTCCACTTT. It yields the protein CASSYGDRYSPLHF.

This clone appeared a few times. The rearrangement links TRBV5-1 to TRBJ2-7, with 9 bases fitting TRBD1. The V and J ends lost 2 bases and 1 base, in that order; junction bases with no gene match: 4. Germline values: CDR1 SGHRS, CDR2 YFSETQ. The CDR3 length is 15 residues. The CDR3 nucleotides read TGCGCCAGCAGCTTCGCCGGGACAGGGTCCTACGAGCAGTACTTC. Translated, it gives CASSFAGTGSYEQYF.

This clone was observed a single time. The gene calls are TRBV5-1 and TRBJ1-1, with 9 bases fitting TRBD1. V dropped 4 bases and J dropped 6; count of bases not matched to a gene: 10. Germline assignment: CDR1 SGHRS and CDR2 YFSETQ. The CDR3 runs to 15 residues. CDR3 DNA: TGCGCCAGCAGCGTACAGGGGGCGGGATTAGCTGAAGCTTTCTTT. Amino acid sequence: CASSVQGAGLAEAFF.